These T cell receptor beta chains were read from a single sample in a study of cytomegalovirus exposure and HLA in healthy donors. Assay: immunoSEQ multiplex PCR; the TCRdb copy retains only in-frame clones and omits some. Here the sample spans under 200,000 clones, about 80% being singletons. Sequencing input: PBMCs. The receptors shown here come from a woman aged 50 to 60 in good health and CMV-seronegative. Both conserved end residues are part of each CDR3. The order of the fields is clone size, V gene, J gene, D gene, CDR3 protein, CDR3 DNA. A D gene is named only where the DNA matches it firmly. Rows give clone size only sometimes, using once, few, many, or a class for an expanded clone.

>.|TRBV18|TRBJ2-6|.
CASSPRAGAGANVLTF
TGTGCCAGCTCACCAAGGGCAGGGGCTGGGGCCAACGTCCTGACTTTC
>.|TRBV10-3|TRBJ2-2|.
CAISEVGGGASTGELFF
TGTGCCATCAGTGAGGTCGGAGGGGGCGCGAGCACCGGGGAGCTGTTTTTT
>.|TRBV25-1|TRBJ1-1|TRBD1
CASSGGFFGTENTEAFF
TGTGCCAGCAGTGGGGGTTTTTTCGGGACAGAGAACACTGAAGCTTTCTTT
>.|TRBV7-2|TRBJ1-4|.
CASSLDSWNEKLFF
TGTGCCAGCAGCCTTGACAGCTGGAATGAAAAACTGTTTTTT
>.|TRBV5-1|TRBJ2-1|.
CASSSDSLSYNEQFF
TGCGCCAGCAGCTCCGACAGTCTTTCCTACAATGAGCAGTTCTTC
>few|TRBV25-1|TRBJ1-4|TRBD1
CASSAHGTGDEKLFF
TGTGCCAGCAGTGCTCATGGGACAGGAGACGAAAAACTGTTTTTT
>.|TRBV30|TRBJ2-3|TRBD2
CAWSSGGAGTAQYF
TGTGCCTGGAGCAGCGGGGGGGCCGGGACCGCGCAGTATTTT
>.|TRBV5-1|TRBJ2-3|TRBD2
CASMRRGVSTDTQYF
TGCGCCAGCATGCGGCGGGGGGTTAGCACAGATACGCAGTATTTT
>.|TRBV28|TRBJ1-3|.
CASSLFHGGSGNTIYF
TGTGCCAGCAGTTTATTTCACGGAGGCTCTGGAAACACCATATATTTT
>.|TRBV6-1|TRBJ1-5|.
CASSDGVRGNQPQHF
TGTGCCAGCAGTGACGGGGTACGGGGCAATCAGCCCCAGCATTTT
>.|TRBV28|TRBJ2-7|.
CATIAGQSLYEQYF
TGTGCCACTATCGCGGGACAGTCACTCTACGAGCAGTACTTC
>.|TRBV14|TRBJ2-1|TRBD2
CASKMWTSGTHNEQFF
TGTGCCAGCAAAATGTGGACTAGCGGGACCCACAATGAGCAGTTCTTC
>.|TRBV19|TRBJ2-1|TRBD2
CASSQLAGVLEQFF
TGTGCCAGTAGTCAACTAGCGGGAGTTTTGGAGCAGTTCTTC
>.|TRBV28|TRBJ2-4|.
CASSSGAIQYF
TGTGCCAGCAGTTCCGGAGCTATTCAGTACTTC
>.|TRBV5-1|TRBJ2-3|.
CASSLFMSDTQYF
TGCGCCAGCAGCTTGTTTATGTCAGATACGCAGTATTTT
>.|TRBV2|TRBJ2-3|TRBD2
CASSGLAGGTDTQYF
TGTGCCAGCAGTGGACTAGCGGGGGGGACAGATACGCAGTATTTT
>few|TRBV9|TRBJ2-7|.
CASSVSGNYEQYF
TGTGCCAGCAGCGTATCGGGGAACTACGAGCAGTACTTC
>.|TRBV6-1|TRBJ1-2|TRBD1
CASSGWTGLIYGYTF
TGTGCCAGCAGTGGGTGGACAGGGTTAATCTATGGCTACACCTTC
>.|TRBV28|TRBJ1-5|TRBD1
CASSLLPGQPRASNQPQHF
TGTGCCAGCAGTTTATTACCGGGACAGCCTAGGGCGAGCAATCAGCCCCAGCATTTT
>.|TRBV27|TRBJ2-7|TRBD2
CASSLSWGLGGYEQYF
TGTGCCAGCAGTTTAAGTTGGGGACTAGGAGGGTACGAGCAGTACTTC
>.|TRBV13|TRBJ2-5|TRBD2
CASSPHLGLAGRQETQYF
TGTGCCAGCAGCCCCCATCTGGGACTAGCGGGTCGGCAAGAGACCCAGTACTTC
>once|TRBV6-4|TRBJ2-2|.
CASSTSETNTGELFF
TGTGCCAGCAGTACCTCCGAGACAAACACCGGGGAGCTGTTTTTT
>once|TRBV7-2|TRBJ1-5|TRBD1
CASSLPGGFVGNQPQHF
TGTGCCAGCAGCTTACCAGGGGGCTTCGTCGGCAATCAGCCCCAGCATTTT
>few|TRBV11-2|TRBJ1-4|.
CASSTYKQGLTF
TGTGCCAGCAGCACGTACAAACAGGGTTTGACCTTT
>.|TRBV29-1|TRBJ1-5|.
CSVGGQSNQPQHF
TGCAGCGTTGGGGGGCAGAGCAATCAGCCCCAGCATTTT
>once|TRBV7-9|TRBJ1-5|.
CASTSTSGQPQHF
TGTGCCAGCACCTCGACATCAGGACAGCCCCAGCATTTT
>.|TRBV11-2|TRBJ2-3|TRBD1
CASSLGTGGGTDTQYF
TGTGCCAGCAGCTTAGGAACAGGGGGCGGCACAGATACGCAGTATTTT
>once|TRBV12-5|TRBJ1-2|TRBD1
CASGLGTGEYTF
TGTGCTAGTGGTTTGGGGACAGGAGAGTACACCTTC
>.|TRBV19|TRBJ2-5|.
CAIPKGKETQYF
TGTGCCATCCCTAAGGGGAAGGAGACCCAGTACTTC
>.|TRBV11-2|TRBJ2-7|TRBD1
CASREPSGTGSSYEQYF
TGTGCCAGCAGAGAACCCTCCGGGACAGGGTCTTCCTACGAGCAGTACTTC
>.|TRBV18|TRBJ2-3|TRBD1
CASSPSWDRENTQYF
TGTGCCAGCTCACCATCTTGGGACAGGGAAAATACGCAGTATTTT
>.|TRBV9|TRBJ2-7|TRBD2
CASSFGLAGPENEQYF
TGTGCCAGCAGCTTCGGACTAGCGGGACCCGAGAACGAGCAGTACTTC
>.|TRBV7-2|TRBJ1-6|.
CASTLTRGRSNNSPLHF
TGTGCCAGCACCCTAACCAGGGGTCGATCCAATAATTCACCCCTCCACTTT
>.|TRBV4-3|TRBJ2-3|TRBD2
CASSQGEWEGRTDTQYF
TGCGCCAGCAGCCAAGGGGAATGGGAGGGTCGCACAGATACGCAGTATTTT
>.|TRBV7-2|TRBJ2-7|.
CASSLALEGLYEQYF
TGTGCCAGCAGCTTAGCGCTAGAGGGTCTCTACGAGCAGTACTTC
>.|TRBV28|TRBJ2-7|TRBD1
CASSLATGMVVAYEQYF
TGTGCCAGCAGCCTCGCGACAGGGATGGTAGTTGCCTACGAGCAGTACTTC
>.|TRBV15|TRBJ2-1|.
CATSRQPSFDNEQFF
TGTGCCACCAGCAGACAACCTAGTTTCGACAATGAGCAGTTCTTC
>.|TRBV4-1|TRBJ2-3|TRBD2
CASSQQRRFLAGGGDTDTQYF
TGCGCCAGCAGCCAACAAAGGCGCTTTCTAGCGGGGGGCGGGGACACAGATACGCAGTATTTT
>.|TRBV7-3|TRBJ2-7|TRBD2
CASSPGTSGSHEQYF
TGTGCCAGCAGCCCCGGGACTAGCGGGAGCCACGAGCAGTACTTC
>.|TRBV27|TRBJ2-1|TRBD2
CASAGVISGNEQFF
TGTGCCAGCGCGGGAGTGATTTCAGGGAATGAGCAGTTCTTC
>.|TRBV28|TRBJ2-1|TRBD1
CASSPTQGQGGENEQFF
TGTGCCAGCAGTCCTACACAGGGACAGGGAGGTGAGAATGAGCAGTTCTTC
>.|TRBV29-1|TRBJ2-3|.
CSVESLRGRGSDTQYF
TGCAGCGTTGAATCTCTCCGGGGTAGGGGGTCAGATACGCAGTATTTT
>.|TRBV5-1|TRBJ1-1|.
CASSLDGAGLTEAFF
TGCGCCAGCAGCTTGGACGGAGCAGGGCTCACTGAAGCTTTCTTT
>once|TRBV7-2|TRBJ2-7|.
CASSLTAPYEGQYF
TGTGCCAGCAGCTTAACAGCCCCCTACGAGGGGCAGTACTTC
>.|TRBV19|TRBJ1-6|TRBD1
CASQRQGMNSPLHF
TGTGCCAGCCAACGACAGGGCATGAATTCACCCCTCCACTTT
>.|TRBV5-6|TRBJ1-1|TRBD1
CASSSGQGATEAFF
TGTGCCAGCAGCTCCGGACAGGGGGCCACTGAAGCTTTCTTT
>.|TRBV12-5|TRBJ2-5|TRBD1
CASGLAGGETQYF
TGTGCTAGTGGTTTGGCAGGGGGAGAGACCCAGTACTTC
>.|TRBV4-1|TRBJ2-2|.
CASSRESYGELFF
TGCGCCAGCAGCCGCGAAAGTTACGGGGAGCTGTTTTTT
>.|TRBV28|TRBJ2-7|.
CASHPGEPAYEQYF
TGTGCCAGCCACCCCGGGGAGCCCGCCTACGAGCAGTACTTC
>once|TRBV28|TRBJ2-7|.
CASSLRQGSSYEQYF
TGTGCCAGCAGTTTGCGGCAGGGCTCTTCCTACGAGCAGTACTTC
>.|TRBV25-1|TRBJ2-2|TRBD2
CASREGRDTGELFF
TGTGCCAGCAGAGAAGGGAGGGACACCGGGGAGCTGTTTTTT
>few|TRBV11-2|TRBJ2-3|.
CASSIHRDTDTQYF
TGTGCCAGCAGCATCCACAGGGACACAGATACGCAGTATTTT
>.|TRBV7-2|TRBJ2-5|TRBD2
CASRFQGTSGVETQYF
TGTGCCAGCAGGTTCCAGGGGACTAGCGGGGTAGAGACCCAGTACTTC
>.|TRBV6-1|TRBJ1-2|.
CASSANRVARDYGYTF
TGTGCCAGCAGTGCAAACCGGGTCGCAAGAGACTATGGCTACACCTTC
>.|TRBV10-3|TRBJ1-2|.
CAMQLETNYGYTF
TGTGCCATGCAACTAGAAACTAACTATGGCTACACCTTC
>.|TRBV11-2|TRBJ2-7|.
CASSLVPAGTYEQYF
TGTGCCAGCAGCTTAGTCCCTGCAGGTACCTACGAGCAGTACTTC